This T cell receptor beta chain was sequenced in a study of T cell responses to AZD1222 COVID-19 vaccine. Trimming shortened V by 0 bases and J by 5 bases, and 15 bases separated the two germline ends. Germline CDR1 KGHDR, CDR2 SFDVKD. This CDR3 region has 16 residues. Sequencing used immunoSEQ multiplex PCR; TCRdb keeps in-frame clones, though not all of them. The sample contains 75,000 to 90,000 clones, 60% to 80% of which appear only once. The chain employs TRBV24-1 and TRBJ2-5; perhaps TRBD2 as D (6 bases). The specimen was peripheral blood, collected on day 0 of AZD1222 vaccination. The TCR originated in an adult in good health. This CDR3 reads CATSDLPRLGGETQYF. The CDR3 nucleotides read TGTGCCACCAGTGATTTGCCCCGACTAGGCGGGGAGACCCAGTACTTC.